What follows are 28 T cell receptor beta chains derived from one specimen sequenced in a study of regulatory T cells in long-lasting Graves disease. Construction of the TCR beta libraries employed iRepertoire HTBI primers in conjunction with Arm-PCR of CDR3 regions. One entry per CDR3 protein results from TCRdb running MiXCR on the multiplex PCR reads. The sample lists some 500,000 distinct CDR3 sequences; about 16% were seen once. Time point noted: newly diagnosed GD, antithyroid drugs for less than 3 months. The TCR library was prepared using RNA isolated from PBMCs. The sample was also reused in another study, on T cells in Graves' hyperthyroidism and ophthalmopathy.

Here the sequenced sample was peripheral blood mononuclear cells (PBMCs), taken at new diagnosis, from a patient treated with antithyroid drugs. These receptors came from a middle-aged woman with Graves disease.

The chain joins TRBV6-1 to TRBJ2-3; D might be TRBD1 (5 bases). The CDR3 contains 14 residues. CDR1 MNHNS and CDR2 SASEGT come from the germline V gene. The V end lost 4 bases, the J end lost 5 bases, and 13 bases lay between the germline ends. The CDR3 DNA reads TGTGCCAGCAGTGTTGGGGCCCAGGGAGATACGCAGTATTTT. As protein: CASSVGAQGDTQYF.

The chain carries TRBV15 and TRBJ1-5, with a possible D match to TRBD1 (5 bases). Germline CDR1 LNHNV, CDR2 YYDKDF (reference sequence). The CDR3 has 14 residues. Trimming took off 1 base at V and 6 bases at J, with 10 bases between the two ends. This CDR3 is CATSRGGGTQPQHF. Written as DNA, the CDR3 is TGTGCCACCAGCAGAGGTGGAGGGACTCAGCCCCAGCATTTT.

This clonotype was seen only a few times. This rearrangement joins TRBV6-1 to TRBJ1-2, with a weak D call TRBD1 (5 bases). Trimming stripped 4 bases from V and 7 bases from J, with 13 bases between. The CDR3 consists of 13 residues. Germline CDR1 MNHNS, CDR2 SASEGT. CDR3 nucleotide sequence: TGTGCCAGCAGTGGGAAAGGGGAGGGTGGCTACACCTTC. Translated, it gives CASSGKGEGGYTF.

V is TRBV19 and J is TRBJ1-2; TRBD1 matches at 7 bases. Germline values: CDR1 LNHDA, CDR2 SQIVND (reference sequence). Trimming cost V 5 bases and J 4 bases; bases outside gene matches: 10. The CDR3 loop spans 15 amino acids. In nucleotides, the CDR3 is TGTGCCAGTAGTCGACAAGGGGGCTCGGGCTATGGCTACACCTTC. It yields the protein CASSRQGGSGYGYTF.

This clonotype was counted between two and nine times. The rearrangement uses TRBV30 and TRBJ2-5; maybe TRBD1 (5 bases). The germline V gene has CDR1 GTSNPN and CDR2 SVGIG (reference sequence). CDR3 length: 13 amino acids. V was clipped by 3 bases and J by 0 bases, with 8 bases between them. The CDR3 protein is CAWSSDNQETQYF. CDR3 nucleotides: TGTGCCTGGAGCTCGGACAACCAAGAGACCCAGTACTTC. Based on the CDR3 plus reference TRBV30 and TRBJ2-5, the full variable domain is SQTIHQWPATLVQPVGSPLSLECTVEGTSNPNLYWYRQAAGRGLQLLFYSVGIGQISSEVPQNLSASRPQDRQFILSSKKLLLSDSGFYLCAWSSDNQETQYFGPGTRLLVL.

This clonotype came up many times. The V call is TRBV6-2 or TRBV6-3, the J call TRBJ1-1; unclear D gene. The V gene lost 5 bases and the J gene lost 1 base, with 8 bases spanning the gap. Germline assignment: CDR1 MNHEY and CDR2 SVGEGT. CDR3 size: 13 residues. The CDR3 DNA reads TGTGCCAGCAGTAGGTCACCGAACACTGAAGCTTTCTTT. Protein product: CASSRSPNTEAFF.

To note about this clonotype: With only one base between it and a far larger clone, this is likely a read error. The V call is TRBV7-2, the J call TRBJ2-1, with TRBD2 identical over 13 bases. Germline-derived CDR1 and CDR2 are SGHTA and FQGNSA. The CDR3 has 15 residues. The ends lost 8 bases at V and 10 bases at J; junction bases unmatched: 11. In DNA, the CDR3 is TGTGCCAGCGTCGCTACTAGCGGGGGGGCTAAAGAGCAGTTCTTC. This codes for CASVATSGGAKEQFF.

In this sample, this clonotype turned up many times. The V call is TRBV20-1, the J call TRBJ1-2; D ambiguous. Per the germline V gene, CDR1 is DFQATT and CDR2 is SNEGSKA (reference sequence). There are 14 residues in the CDR3. V dropped 6 bases and J dropped 5 bases, with 19 bases sitting between them. CDR3: CSAIREFSGYGYTF. As DNA, the CDR3 is TGCAGTGCGATCCGGGAATTCTCGGGGTATGGCTACACCTTC.

This chain joins TRBV28 and TRBJ2-7; D might be TRBD1 (5 bases). The CDR3 sequence is 12 residues long. CDR1 and CDR2 (germline): MDHEN, SYDVKM. V was trimmed by 7 bases and J by 1 base, leaving 8 bases between them. The CDR3 sequence: CASTAGSYEQYF. As DNA, the CDR3 is TGTGCCAGCACGGCAGGGTCCTACGAGCAGTACTTC. Combining the CDR3 with reference TRBV28 and TRBJ2-7 gives the whole variable domain DVKVTQSSRYLVKRTGEKVFLECVQDMDHENMFWYRQDPGLGLRLIYFSYDVKMKEKGDIPEGYSVSREKKERFSLILESASTNQTSMYLCASTAGSYEQYFGPGTRLTVT.

A note on this clonotype: Its ends do not fully match the called genes, so a read error is possible. This chain joins TRBV12-3 or TRBV12-4 and TRBJ1-2; 8 nucleotides agree with TRBD1. CDR3 length equals 13 residues. The CDR3 reads CANSPGQGYGYTF. For the CDR3, the DNA is TGTGCCAACAGTCCCGGACAGGGATATGGCTACACCTTC.

This clonotype was picked up a small number of times. Germline and junction disagree at one end, which may indicate a read error. The chain uses TRBV6-1 and TRBJ2-2, with D hard to call. The CDR3 length is 15 residues. Germline lookup yields CDR1 MNHNS and CDR2 SASEGT. The CDR3 protein is CASNEGPPSTGELFF. In nucleotides, the CDR3 is TGTGCCAGCAATGAAGGCCCTCCCAGCACCGGGGAGCTGTTTTTT.

The rearrangement joins TRBV11-1 to TRBJ1-1, with 7 bases fitting TRBD1. V shed 4 bases, J shed 4 bases, and the junction held 18 bases outside the gene matches. Germline CDR1 SGHAT, CDR2 FQDESV (reference sequence). The CDR3 totals 18 residues. The CDR3 DNA reads as TGTGCCAGCAGCTCCGCGCCCGCTGCTGGGACAGCCCCCACTGAAGCTTTCTTT. This encodes CASSSAPAAGTAPTEAFF.

J is TRBJ2-7 and V is TRBV7-9, with 9 positions matching TRBD2. The CDR3 has 15 residues. Per the germline V gene, CDR1 is SEHNR and CDR2 is FQNEAQ (reference sequence). The junction had 6 bases not matched to a gene; V was cut back by 6 bases and J by 0 bases. This CDR3 reads CASRYSGGASYEQYF. CDR3 in DNA: TGTGCCAGCAGATATAGCGGGGGTGCCTCCTACGAGCAGTACTTC.

In this sample, this clonotype turned up a few times. The chain links TRBV18 to TRBJ1-2; D gene ambiguous. The CDR3 extends over 15 amino acids. The V end lost 0 bases, the J end lost 2 bases, and 10 bases lay between the germline ends. The germline V gene encodes CDR1 KGHSH and CDR2 LQKENI. CDR3 sequence (DNA): TGTGCCAGCTCACCACCGGGTGATCCAAACTATGGCTACACCTTC. It is translated as CASSPPGDPNYGYTF.

This clonotype has a count of ten or more. The CDR3 DNA follows: TGTGCCAGCCGTCCGGCGGCACGGAGCCTCACAGATACGCAGTATTTT. It encodes CASRPAARSLTDTQYF. The rearrangement uses TRBV28 and TRBJ2-3; D is ambiguous. CDR1 and CDR2 from the germline V gene are MDHEN and SYDVKM. The CDR3 spans 16 residues. Trimming shortened V by 8 bases and J by 2 bases, and 20 bases separated the two germline ends.

This clonotype was recorded many times. The V and J genes are TRBV28 and TRBJ2-5; the D gene is possibly TRBD2 (6 bases). Trimming stripped 9 bases from V and 3 bases from J, with 11 bases between. Germline V gene lookup returns CDR1 MDHEN and CDR2 SYDVKM. The CDR3 totals 12 residues. The CDR3 is CASWGLKETQYF. The CDR3 nucleotides are TGTGCCAGTTGGGGACTTAAAGAGACCCAGTACTTC.

This clonotype appeared many times. The rearrangement joins TRBV6-1 to TRBJ2-4, with TRBD1 matching over 7 bases. The CDR3 loop spans 18 amino acids. V shed 2 bases, J shed 0 bases, and the junction held 10 bases outside the gene matches. The germline gives CDR1 MNHNS, CDR2 SASEGT. The CDR3 coding sequence is TGTGCCAGCAGTGAACCCTCACAGGGGTGGCTAGCCAAAAACATTCAGTACTTC. Its translation is CASSEPSQGWLAKNIQYF.

The chain employs TRBV6-1 and TRBJ1-1; D is undetermined. This CDR3 spans 16 amino acids. The V gene's germline CDR1 is MNHNS and CDR2 SASEGT. The V and J ends lost 2 bases and 0 bases respectively, with 13 bases between them. CDR3 sequence: CASSENVVYMNTEAFF. The DNA of the CDR3 is TGTGCCAGCAGTGAAAATGTGGTATATATGAACACTGAAGCTTTCTTT.

Notes on this clonotype: A read error likely explains this, since a far larger clone differs by one base. Since no conserved phenylalanine or tryptophan closes the CDR3, a read error is the likely cause. The CDR3 region has the DNA TGTGCCAGCAGTTCAGCCCGAACGGGGAGGAACACTGAAGCTTTCTCT. Translation: CASSSARTGRNTEAFS. The gene calls are TRBV28 and TRBJ1-1; no clear D gene. The germline V gene encodes CDR1 MDHEN and CDR2 SYDVKM. This CDR3 region has 16 residues. The V and J ends lost 4 bases and 1 base respectively, with 16 bases between them.

This chain connects TRBV24-1 to TRBJ2-1, with TRBD2 identical over 9 bases. Germline V gives CDR1 KGHDR, CDR2 SFDVKD. This CDR3 has 13 residues. J gave up 3 bases and V 8 bases, and 1 base lay outside the gene matches. This CDR3 is CATTSGVYNEQFF. CDR3 DNA: TGTGCCACCACTAGCGGGGTCTACAATGAGCAGTTCTTC.

This clonotype was seen at least ten times. The rearrangement links TRBV28 to TRBJ1-2; TRBD1 might be the D (6 bases). The ends were cut back, 6 bases at V and 8 bases at J, with 16 bases in the middle. Germline CDR1 and CDR2: MDHEN and SYDVKM. This CDR3 is built from 13 residues. CDR3 sequence reads: CASRVGGSPGYTF. The CDR3 nucleotides read TGTGCCAGCAGGGTAGGGGGATCTCCGGGCTACACCTTC.

The chain carries TRBV5-1 and TRBJ2-2; D remains unclear. The CDR3 contains 15 residues. From germline, CDR1 is SGHRS and CDR2 YFSETQ. The V end lost 2 bases, the J end lost 4 bases, and 12 bases lay between the germline ends. The CDR3 region is CASSFKGPGTGELFF. The CDR3 DNA is TGCGCCAGCAGCTTCAAGGGCCCGGGCACCGGGGAGCTGTTTTTT.

This clonotype was counted a few times. The chain recombines TRBV20-1 with TRBJ2-5; TRBD1 agrees at 7 bases. V gave up 0 bases and J gave up 3 bases; unmatched junction bases: 4. Germline CDR1 and CDR2: DFQATT and SNEGSKA (reference sequence). This CDR3 has 14 amino acids. The DNA of the CDR3 is TGCAGTGCTAGAGACCCGACAGGGAAAGAGACCCAGTACTTC. This codes for CSARDPTGKETQYF.

This chain joins TRBV28 and TRBJ2-1; no reliable D call. Trimming took off 2 bases at V and 12 bases at J, with 8 bases between the two ends. The CDR3 has 11 residues. CDR1 and CDR2 from the germline V gene are MDHEN and SYDVKM. The CDR3 is CASSLVDGQFF. The CDR3 nucleotides are TGTGCCAGCAGTTTAGTGGATGGGCAGTTCTTC.

This chain links TRBV18 with TRBJ1-2, with D perhaps matching TRBD1 (6 bases). Trimming took off 2 bases at V and 8 bases at J, with 21 bases between the two ends. The CDR3 sequence is 16 residues long. Germline-derived CDR1 and CDR2 are KGHSH and LQKENI. The CDR3 reads CASSPTGNGPLGGYTF. DNA of the CDR3: TGTGCCAGCTCACCAACAGGGAACGGACCCTTGGGGGGCTACACCTTC.

Ten or more counts support this clonotype. This chain connects TRBV2 to TRBJ1-5; 7 bases align to TRBD1. From germline, CDR1 is SNHLY and CDR2 FYNNEI. CDR3 length equals 15 residues. J gave up 0 bases and V 6 bases, and 5 bases lay outside the gene matches. The CDR3 here is CASRGQPYSNQPQHF. The CDR3 coding sequence is TGTGCCAGCAGGGGACAGCCGTATAGCAATCAGCCCCAGCATTTT.

This chain joins TRBV4-1 and TRBJ2-5; 9 nucleotides align to TRBD2. CDR1 is MGHRA and CDR2 is YSYEKL in the germline V gene. This CDR3 region has 17 residues. V dropped 4 bases and J dropped 4; count of bases not matched to a gene: 13. Written as DNA, the CDR3 is TGCGCCAGCAGCCGTGATCTAGCGGGGCCTCACGGAGAGACCCAGTACTTC. It translates to CASSRDLAGPHGETQYF.

This sequence joins TRBV3-1 and TRBJ2-5, with 10 bases that match TRBD1. Germline trimming cut 3 bases from V and 5 bases from J; bases unmatched to any gene: 9. Germline loops: CDR1 LGHDT, CDR2 YNNKEL (reference sequence). The CDR3 is 16 residues long. The CDR3 DNA reads TGTGCCAGCAGCCAGAGGGGACAGGGGATCGGGGAGACCCAGTACTTC. This gives the protein CASSQRGQGIGETQYF.